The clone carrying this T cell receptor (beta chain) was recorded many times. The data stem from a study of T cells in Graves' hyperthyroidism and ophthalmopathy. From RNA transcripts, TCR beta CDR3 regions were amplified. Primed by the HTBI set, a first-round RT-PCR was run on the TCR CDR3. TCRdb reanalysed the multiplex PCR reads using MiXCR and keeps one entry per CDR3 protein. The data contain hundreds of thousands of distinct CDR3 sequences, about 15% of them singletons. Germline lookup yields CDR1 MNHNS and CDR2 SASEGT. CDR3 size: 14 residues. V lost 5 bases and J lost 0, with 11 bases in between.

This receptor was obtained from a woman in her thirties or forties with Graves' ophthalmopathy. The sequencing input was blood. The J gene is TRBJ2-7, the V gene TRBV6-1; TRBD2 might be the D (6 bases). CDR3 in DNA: TGTGCCAGCAGTACCCTAGCGACCTCCTACGAGCAGTACTTC. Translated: CASSTLATSYEQYF.